These 9 T cell receptor beta chains were all obtained from the same sample, sequenced in a study of T cells after yellow fever vaccination. TCRdb analysed the 5' RACE reads with MiXCR anew, one entry per CDR3 protein. The sample shows some 600,000 distinct CDR3 sequences, approximately 13% of them seen only once. The starting material was PBMCs, obtained on the day of the yellow fever booster vaccination. The receptors here all came from a man aged 25-45 years who received the YFV17D yellow fever vaccine.

This clonotype was observed a handful of times. This sequence joins TRBV24-1 and TRBJ2-1; TRBD2 matches at 11 bases. J was trimmed by 2 bases and V by 4 bases; bases with no gene match: 6. CDR1 KGHDR and CDR2 SFDVKD come from the germline V gene. There are 17 residues in the CDR3. The CDR3 reads CATSDSVAGGPYNEQFF. CDR3 coding DNA: TGTGCCACCAGTGACTCCGTAGCGGGAGGGCCCTACAATGAGCAGTTCTTC.

This clonotype was seen a handful of times. V usage is TRBV6-1 and J usage is TRBJ1-2, with TRBD1 matching over 7 bases. V was clipped by 7 bases and J by 7 bases; unmatched bases: 12. Germline-derived CDR1 and CDR2 are MNHNS and SASEGT. The CDR3 sequence is 14 residues long. The CDR3 sequence: CASTFNRGRGGYTF. Written as DNA, the CDR3 is TGTGCCAGCACCTTCAACAGGGGACGAGGTGGCTACACCTTC.

This clonotype came up a few times. The chain uses TRBV6-2 or TRBV6-3 and TRBJ2-2, with D hard to call. The CDR3 has 18 amino acids. CDR1 is MNHEY, CDR2 SVGEGT, per germline. The V and J ends lost 2 bases and 1 base respectively, with 17 bases between them. CDR3: CASSYPPAGRKNTGELFF. The DNA of the CDR3 is TGTGCCAGCAGTTACCCACCCGCAGGCAGGAAGAACACCGGGGAGCTGTTTTTT.

The sample holds a few counts of this clonotype. The rearrangement uses TRBV7-2 and TRBJ2-3; 12 bases fit TRBD2. J lost 3 bases, V lost 8 bases, and 6 bases had no gene match. This CDR3 comprises 15 residues. CDR1 and CDR2 (germline): SGHTA, FQGNSA. CDR3 sequence: CASARTSGMTDTQYF. CDR3 DNA: TGTGCCAGCGCTCGGACTAGCGGGATGACAGATACGCAGTATTTT.

In this sample, this clonotype turned up a few times. The CDR3 bases are TGTGCCAGCAGCTTAGGTGGAGGGCTTTACTCTGGAAACACCATATATTTT. Residues: CASSLGGGLYSGNTIYF. The chain uses TRBV13 and TRBJ1-3; D is unresolved. The CDR3 consists of 17 residues. Germline CDR1 and CDR2: PRHDT and FYEKMQ (reference sequence). V was cut by 0 bases and J by 0 bases, with 12 bases left in between.

CDR3 sequence (DNA): TGTGCCAGCAGTCTCCGCGGCGGTCGCAGCGATACGCAGTATTTT. Encoded protein: CASSLRGGRSDTQYF. The chain links TRBV13 to TRBJ2-3, with D hard to call. Germline V gene data show CDR1 as PRHDT and CDR2 as FYEKMQ (reference sequence). V was clipped by 6 bases and J by 6 bases, with 19 bases between them. The CDR3 spans 15 residues.

The rearrangement links TRBV12-3 or TRBV12-4 to TRBJ2-7; 14 positions agree with TRBD2. Trimming removed 6 bases from V and 5 bases from J; junction bases left unmatched: 6. There are 15 residues in the CDR3. The CDR3 DNA reads as TGTGCCAGCAGCTTTGGGACTAGCGGGAGTAACGAGCAGTACTTC. Translation: CASSFGTSGSNEQYF.

The table lists this clonotype with a few counts. The rearrangement uses TRBV5-4 and TRBJ1-1, with D perhaps TRBD1 (6 bases). The CDR3 consists of 14 residues. Germline V gene lookup returns CDR1 SGHNT and CDR2 YYREEE (reference sequence). V was pared by 4 bases and J by 2 bases, with 12 bases between. DNA for the CDR3: TGTGCCAGCAGCCGGGGGCAGAGCAACACTGAAGCTTTCTTT. It encodes CASSRGQSNTEAFF.

This clonotype was detected a few times. This chain links TRBV29-1 with TRBJ2-3; 9 nucleotides agree with TRBD1. This CDR3 has 14 amino acids. V shed 6 bases and J 3 bases; nucleotides not matched to a gene: 7. In germline, CDR1 is SQVTM, CDR2 ANQGSEA. CDR3 sequence: CSVAVGTGTDTQYF. The CDR3 DNA sequence: TGCAGCGTCGCCGTGGGGACAGGGACAGATACGCAGTATTTT.